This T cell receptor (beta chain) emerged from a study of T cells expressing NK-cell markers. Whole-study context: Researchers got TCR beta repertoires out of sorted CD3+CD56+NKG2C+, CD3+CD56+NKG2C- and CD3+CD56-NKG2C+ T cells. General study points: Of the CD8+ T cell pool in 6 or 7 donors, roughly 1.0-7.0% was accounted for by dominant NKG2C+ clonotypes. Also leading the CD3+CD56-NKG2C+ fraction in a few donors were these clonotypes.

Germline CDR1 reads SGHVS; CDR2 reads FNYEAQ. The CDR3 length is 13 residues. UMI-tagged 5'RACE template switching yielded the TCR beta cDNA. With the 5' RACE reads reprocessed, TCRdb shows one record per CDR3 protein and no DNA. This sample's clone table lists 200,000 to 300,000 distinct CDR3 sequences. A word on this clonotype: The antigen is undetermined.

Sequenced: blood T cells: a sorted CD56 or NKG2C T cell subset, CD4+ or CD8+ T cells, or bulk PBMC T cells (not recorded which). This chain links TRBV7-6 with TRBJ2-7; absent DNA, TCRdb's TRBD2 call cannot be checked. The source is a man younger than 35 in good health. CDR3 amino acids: CASSFAAAYEQYF.